These 2 T cell receptor beta chains originate from one sample sequenced in a study of blood T cells in healthy people across ages. Next came a second PCR, run for about 7 to 12 cycles, which used a sample-barcoded 5' primer along with a J-beta primer mix. MiXCR, applied by TCRdb to the 5' RACE reads, yields one record per CDR3 protein. Among about 670,000 distinct CDR3 sequences, about 51% were seen once, and the ten largest hold approximately 13%. Sequencing used blood. The source is an elderly woman in good health.

This chain uses TRBV28 with TRBJ2-3, with unresolved D. Trimming left V 4 bases short and J 6 bases short, with 11 bases between. The CDR3 contains 13 residues. Germline V gene sequence: CDR1 MDHEN, CDR2 SYDVKM. CDR3 DNA sequence: TGTGCCAGCAGTTACGGTTATCGGGATACGCAGTATTTT. This encodes CASSYGYRDTQYF.

This clonotype was counted between two and nine times. V is TRBV27 and J is TRBJ1-6, with 9 bases aligning to TRBD1. Germline V gene lookup returns CDR1 MNHEY and CDR2 SMNVEV (reference sequence). The trim removed 7 bases at V and 5 bases at J, leaving 9 bases unmatched. The CDR3 has 16 amino acids. In DNA, the CDR3 is TGTGCCAGCACTAACAGGGGGCCGTATAATAATTCACCCCTCCACTTT. It is translated as CASTNRGPYNNSPLHF.